The subject of this entry is one T cell receptor (beta chain). In the original workflow: Researchers report that nucleated cell counts were estimated from reference gene primer amplification. Only in-frame clones appear in the TCRdb table, and some are missing; sequencing was by immunoSEQ multiplex PCR. The V and J calls and clone size are taken from that table; D and trimming were inferred from the DNA. This table holds 160,000 or so clones, roughly 93% found once. The data were taken from a study of blood T cell repertoires in COVID-19. Study information: Nucleic acid was either cDNA or gDNA, and it came from T cells, B-cell-depleted T cells, or PBMCs.

Germline CDR1 reads KGHDR; CDR2 reads SFDVKD. Between the trimmed V and J ends, which lost 7 bases and 1 base, there was a span of 7 bases. The CDR3 covers 13 residues. Sample: peripheral blood. The clonotype was recovered from a man in his late teens or twenties with acute or convalescent COVID-19. The chain links TRBV24-1 to TRBJ1-3; tentatively, D is TRBD1 (5 bases). The CDR3 bases are TGTGCCACCAGCCAGGGTTCTGGAAACACCATATATTTT. This sequence encodes CATSQGSGNTIYF.